A single sample gave rise to the 31 T cell receptor beta chains below, sequenced in a study of vaccination and CD4 T cells after COVID-19. No antigen is known for these receptors. An Oncomine TCR Beta short-read assay was used to sequence the DNA from cultured CD4+ T cells. The source of extracted genomic DNA was cultured CD4+ T cells. TCRdb reprocessed the PCR reads via MiXCR and lists one record per CDR3 protein. The repertoire holds about 9,300 distinct CDR3 sequences, with about 34% as singletons. The treatment was: roughly ten-day PBMC culture with coronavirus spike peptide pools or control peptides (ViraFEST assay). Collection of the unexposed donor's CD4+ T cells took place before the COVID-19 pandemic (2011-2018). The sequenced sample was CD4+ T cells from blood, cultured in vitro. These receptors were obtained from a human donor in good health.

The chain links TRBV7-3 to TRBJ1-4; 11 positions match TRBD1. CDR1 and CDR2 (germline): SGHTA, FQGTGA. There are 17 residues in the CDR3. Unmatched junction bases numbered 8, after V lost 2 bases and J lost 6 bases. The CDR3 region has the DNA TGTGCCAGCAGCTTATACTTGTCGGGACAGGGGGATGAAAAACTGTTTTTT. It yields the protein CASSLYLSGQGDEKLFF.

V gene TRBV30 combines with J gene TRBJ1-2; no reliable D call. Looked up from germline, CDR1 is GTSNPN and CDR2 is SVGIG (reference sequence). V lost 0 bases, J lost 8 bases, and 16 bases lay in between. The CDR3 is made up of 14 amino acids. The CDR3 DNA sequence: TGTGCCTGGAGTGTACTGCTGGGGTCGGAAGGCTACACCTTC. The encoded protein is CAWSVLLGSEGYTF.

This clonotype has just a few counts. The V call is TRBV29-1, the J call TRBJ2-2; perhaps TRBD2 as D (5 bases). The CDR3 loop spans 14 amino acids. The V end lost 4 bases, the J end lost 2 bases, and 11 bases lay between the germline ends. CDR1 is SQVTM and CDR2 is ANQGSEA in the germline V gene. CDR3 nucleotides: TGCAGCGTTGGAGGGTCAAGAAACACCGGGGAGCTGTTTTTT. It translates to CSVGGSRNTGELFF.

The chain joins TRBV10-3 to TRBJ1-1; 7 bases map to TRBD1. Germline CDR1 is ENHRY and CDR2 is SYGVKD. V lost 11 bases to trimming and J lost 1 base; unmatched junction nucleotides: 13. This CDR3 is 15 amino acids long. The CDR3, as DNA: TGTGCCTCCTCAGGTCCCGGGACAGCGAACACTGAAGCTTTCTTT. Translating gives CASSGPGTANTEAFF.

This clonotype came up a few times. The DNA for the CDR3 is TGTGCCACCAGCAGGGACCGATTTGCGGGATCAGATACGCAGTATTTT. Translated, it gives CATSRDRFAGSDTQYF. The V call is TRBV15, the J call TRBJ2-3; D possibly corresponds to TRBD2 (6 bases). The length of the CDR3 is 16 residues. Trimming pared 3 bases from V and 4 bases from J, leaving 17 bases between. Germline V gene lookup returns CDR1 LNHNV and CDR2 YYDKDF (reference sequence).

Points on this clonotype: At one boundary the junction diverges from the germline segment, which might be a read error. This chain connects TRBV7-7 to TRBJ2-2; 7 nucleotides align to TRBD2. The germline CDR1 and CDR2 sequences are SSHAT and FNYEAQ (reference sequence). The CDR3 totals 16 residues. The CDR3 is CASSRPGLLNTGELFF. In DNA, the CDR3 is TGTGCTAGCAGCCGACCGGGACTATTGAACACCGGGGAGCTGTTTTTT. Full variable domain (outside the CDR3, taken from reference TRBV7-7 and TRBJ2-2): GAGVSQSPRYKVTKRGQDVTLRCDPISSHATLYWYQQALGQGPEFLTYFNYEAQPDKSGLPSDRFSAERPEGSISTLTIQRTEQRDSAMYRCASSRPGLLNTGELFFGEGSRLTVL.

This clonotype was seen a few times. This chain uses TRBV24-1 with TRBJ2-3, with D unresolved. The CDR3 runs 17 residues. Germline V gives CDR1 KGHDR, CDR2 SFDVKD. The ends were cut back, 1 base at V and 3 bases at J, with 16 bases in the middle. DNA of the CDR3: TGTGCCACCAGTGATTTTTGGGCCGCCGGTGGGACAGATACGCAGTATTTT. This sequence encodes CATSDFWAAGGTDTQYF.

The rearrangement uses TRBV29-1 and TRBJ2-3, with D maybe TRBD2 (5 bases). V was shortened by 5 bases and J by 9 bases, with 12 bases between the two germline ends. CDR1 and CDR2 (germline): SQVTM, ANQGSEA. The CDR3 runs to 11 residues. The CDR3 DNA sequence: TGCAGCGTTTCGGACCGAGGGACGCAGTATTTT. It is translated as CSVSDRGTQYF.

The chain is built from TRBV19 and TRBJ2-5, with D possibly TRBD2 on 5 matching bases. V lost 6 bases to trimming and J lost 0 bases, with 29 bases between them. Germline loops: CDR1 LNHDA, CDR2 SQIVND (reference sequence). The CDR3 length is 20 residues. CDR3 coding DNA: TGTGCCAGTAGCGACTACCGGGCCCCTTTTTTAGGCCCGGACCAAGAGACCCAGTACTTC. Translating it yields CASSDYRAPFLGPDQETQYF.

This rearrangement joins TRBV7-2 to TRBJ1-5; tentative D call: TRBD1 (6 bases). The CDR3 totals 15 residues. Germline V gives CDR1 SGHTA, CDR2 FQGNSA. Trimming took 0 bases from V and 7 from J, leaving 13 bases between them. This chain's CDR3 is CASSLARGEDQPQHF. The CDR3 nucleotides are TGTGCCAGCAGCTTAGCCAGGGGAGAGGACCAGCCCCAGCATTTT. The whole variable domain, remainder taken from reference TRBV7-2 and TRBJ1-5, is GAGVSQSPSNKVTEKGKDVELRCDPISGHTALYWYRQSLGQGLEFLIYFQGNSAPDKSGLPSDRFSAERTGGSVSTLTIQRTQQEDSAVYLCASSLARGEDQPQHFGDGTRLSIL.

This clonotype is labeled as large. V and J are TRBV24-1 and TRBJ1-1, with TRBD1 matching over 7 bases. The CDR3 totals 14 residues. Per germline, CDR1 KGHDR and CDR2 SFDVKD. The J segment lost 4 bases and the V segment lost 2 bases, leaving 3 bases of the junction unmatched. CDR3 nucleotides: TGTGCCACCAGTGATTCAGGGGGTAGCACTGAAGCTTTCTTT. Its translation: CATSDSGGSTEAFF.

Of note for this clonotype: It is likely a read error, because the conserved phenylalanine at the end of the CDR3 is missing. The chain combines TRBV28 with TRBJ1-2; a possible D gene is TRBD1 (5 bases). The V end was cut by 10 bases, the J end by 8 bases, with 20 bases between. Germline values: CDR1 MDHEN, CDR2 SYDVKM. CDR3 size: 13 residues. The CDR3, as DNA: TGTGCCACCAAGGTAACAGCGGGGCCGGGCTACACCTCC. It translates to CATKVTAGPGYTS.

This clonotype came up a few times. The chain is built from TRBV6-2 or TRBV6-3 and TRBJ2-5; D may be TRBD2 (5 bases). Germline V CDR1 and CDR2: MNHEY, SVGEGT. This CDR3 comprises 14 residues. V lost 6 bases and J lost 5, with 16 bases in between. The CDR3: CASSTGWQTETQYF. CDR3 in DNA: TGTGCCAGCAGCACGGGATGGCAGACGGAGACCCAGTACTTC.

The gene calls are TRBV9 and TRBJ1-1, with D hard to call. V was pared by 0 bases and J by 6 bases, with 9 bases between. This CDR3 spans 13 amino acids. Per germline, CDR1 SGDLS and CDR2 YYNGEE. The CDR3 sequence: CASSVDTRSEAFF. The CDR3 DNA is TGTGCCAGCAGCGTAGATACTAGGTCTGAAGCTTTCTTT.

This clonotype was seen a few times. The chain's CDR3 is CASSLLTAPYEQYF. The CDR3 DNA follows: TGTGCCAGCAGTTTACTAACAGCACCCTACGAGCAGTACTTC. This sequence joins TRBV28 and TRBJ2-7; the D is unclear. Germline CDR1 MDHEN, CDR2 SYDVKM. The V end was cut by 2 bases, the J end by 2 bases, with 10 bases between. The CDR3 covers 14 residues.

This clonotype was seen more than once but under ten times. The rearrangement joins TRBV18 to TRBJ2-7; D gene uncertain. Germline V CDR1 and CDR2: KGHSH, LQKENI. The length of the CDR3 is 14 residues. V shed 1 base and J shed 6 bases, with 13 bases lying between them. The CDR3 region is CASSPRVQDGEQYF. The CDR3 coding sequence is TGTGCCAGCTCACCACGCGTTCAGGACGGCGAGCAGTACTTC. Filled out from reference TRBV18 and TRBJ2-7, the complete variable domain reads NAGVMQNPRHLVRRRGQEARLRCSPMKGHSHVYWYRQLPEEGLKFMVYLQKENIIDESGMPKERFSAEFPKEGPSILRIQQVVRGDSAAYFCASSPRVQDGEQYFGPGTRLTVT.

This clonotype was detected only once. V usage is TRBV14 and J usage is TRBJ2-3, with D uncertain. V was pared by 0 bases and J by 4 bases, with 8 bases between. Germline CDR1 and CDR2: SGHDN and FVKESK. The length of the CDR3 is 14 residues. CDR3 sequence (DNA): TGTGCCAGCAGCCAAGATTGGGGTTCAGATACGCAGTATTTT. The encoded protein is CASSQDWGSDTQYF.

By its share, this clonotype is medium-sized. The rearrangement links TRBV6-1 to TRBJ1-2, with D perhaps matching TRBD1 (5 bases). Trimming took 6 bases from V and 7 from J, leaving 18 bases between them. This CDR3 has 14 amino acids. Germline assignment: CDR1 MNHNS and CDR2 SASEGT. The CDR3 region is CASRPTGGPSGYTF. For the CDR3, the DNA is TGTGCCAGCAGACCCACGGGGGGACCGAGTGGCTACACCTTC.

CDR3 in amino acids: CASSPPRASGRQRQFF. CDR3 bases: TGTGCCAGCAGTCCCCCGAGAGCTAGCGGGAGGCAACGGCAGTTCTTC. The chain combines TRBV6-2 or TRBV6-3 with TRBJ2-1; TRBD2 matches 11 bases. Germline V gene data show CDR1 as MNHEY and CDR2 as SVGEGT. There are 16 residues in the CDR3. The trim removed 5 bases at V and 12 bases at J, leaving 15 bases unmatched.

The CDR3 reads CASSPSGTGGAGTDTQYF. CDR3 nucleotide sequence: TGTGCCAGCAGCCCTTCCGGGACAGGGGGCGCGGGGACAGATACGCAGTATTTT. This chain joins TRBV11-3 and TRBJ2-3, with 12 positions matching TRBD1. In germline, CDR1 is SGHNT, CDR2 YENEEA. The CDR3 is made up of 18 amino acids. Trimming removed 5 bases from V and 3 bases from J; junction bases left unmatched: 12.

In its sample, this clonotype was seen a few times. CDR3 in amino acids: CASSNPFSPLHF. The CDR3 region has the DNA TGTGCCAGCTCCAACCCTTTCTCACCCCTCCACTTT. The chain uses TRBV6-1 and TRBJ1-6; D not resolved. The CDR3 length is 12 residues. V dropped 8 bases and J dropped 10 bases, with 12 bases sitting between them. Germline assignment: CDR1 MNHNS and CDR2 SASEGT.

This chain uses TRBV19 with TRBJ1-5; weak D call: TRBD1 (6 bases). V was clipped by 0 bases and J by 6 bases, with 18 bases between them. The CDR3 contains 17 residues. Per the germline V gene, CDR1 is LNHDA and CDR2 is SQIVND (reference sequence). The CDR3 protein is CASSIDRSQGLGQPQHF. CDR3 DNA: TGTGCCAGTAGTATAGATCGTTCACAGGGCTTGGGTCAGCCCCAGCATTTT.

This clonotype has only a few counts. The chain carries TRBV7-6 and TRBJ1-1; perhaps TRBD1 as D (5 bases). The germline CDR1 and CDR2 sequences are SGHVS and FNYEAQ. The V gene lost 6 bases and the J gene lost 1 base, with 12 bases spanning the gap. The CDR3 consists of 14 residues. CDR3 region: CASSLGPGNTEAFF. The CDR3 region has the DNA TGTGCCAGCAGTTTGGGGCCTGGGAACACTGAAGCTTTCTTT.

The CDR3 protein is CASKTARVAGELFF. The CDR3 DNA follows: TGTGCCAGCAAAACGGCACGGGTAGCCGGGGAGCTGTTTTTT. The chain links TRBV28 to TRBJ2-2, with no clear D. In germline, CDR1 is MDHEN, CDR2 SYDVKM. The CDR3 consists of 14 residues. V lost 7 bases, J lost 6 bases, and 15 bases lay in between.

This clonotype was picked up a small number of times. The rearrangement joins TRBV7-9 to TRBJ1-2; D is unclear. Trimming took off 0 bases at V and 7 bases at J, with 3 bases between the two ends. Germline-derived CDR1 and CDR2 are SEHNR and FQNEAQ (reference sequence). This CDR3 contains 11 residues. For the CDR3, the DNA is TGTGCCAGCAGCTTAGCAGGTGGCTACACCTTC. Translation: CASSLAGGYTF.

There are a few counts of this clonotype. The J gene is TRBJ1-2, the V gene TRBV20-1; D is perhaps TRBD1 (6 bases). The CDR3 length is 14 residues. Trimming shortened V by 5 bases and J by 0 bases, and 13 bases separated the two germline ends. Germline V gives CDR1 DFQATT, CDR2 SNEGSKA (reference sequence). CDR3 coding DNA: TGCAGTGCTCCGCGACAGGTCCCTAACTATGGCTACACCTTC. It specifies CSAPRQVPNYGYTF.

The chain is built from TRBV6-1 and TRBJ1-2; D unresolved. The CDR3 spans 15 residues. Germline CDR1 reads MNHNS; CDR2 reads SASEGT. Trimming removed 6 bases from V and 4 bases from J, with 18 bases in between. CDR3 sequence (DNA): TGTGCCAGCAGCCTAAAAGTTGTACAGTCCTATGGCTACACCTTC. This codes for CASSLKVVQSYGYTF.

This CDR3 reads CASSLRGGNTEAFF. In DNA, the CDR3 is TGTGCCAGCAGTTTAAGAGGGGGTAACACTGAAGCTTTCTTT. The rearrangement joins TRBV28 to TRBJ1-1; D may be TRBD1 (6 bases). The CDR3 is made up of 14 amino acids. Looked up from germline, CDR1 is MDHEN and CDR2 is SYDVKM. The V end was cut by 2 bases, the J end by 2 bases, with 9 bases between.

The genes are TRBV19 and TRBJ1-5; TRBD1 matches at 7 bases. CDR1 LNHDA and CDR2 SQIVND come from the germline V gene (reference sequence). Trimming cost V 7 bases and J 7 bases; bases outside gene matches: 16. The CDR3 is made up of 16 amino acids. The CDR3 coding sequence is TGTGCCAGTATACAGCAGGGGGAAGGGCTCAGGCAGCCCCAGCATTTT. Its protein is CASIQQGEGLRQPQHF.

This sequence joins TRBV7-3 and TRBJ1-4, with a weak D call TRBD1 (5 bases). Germline V CDR1 and CDR2: SGHTA, FQGTGA. V was pared by 3 bases and J by 0 bases, with 5 bases between. This CDR3 spans 14 amino acids. Here the CDR3 DNA reads TGTGCCAGCAGCTTGGGGGCAACTAATGAAAAACTGTTTTTT. Its translation: CASSLGATNEKLFF.

This clonotype was seen more than once but under ten times. The chain has TRBV7-3 and TRBJ1-5, with 11 positions matching TRBD1. The V gene's germline CDR1 is SGHTA and CDR2 FQGTGA. V lost 2 bases to trimming and J lost 0 bases; unmatched junction nucleotides: 12. CDR3 length: 20 residues. CDR3 in DNA: TGTGCCAGCAGCTTAGGTTCGGGACAGGGGGTTTTCCTTAGCAATCAGCCCCAGCATTTT. Protein product: CASSLGSGQGVFLSNQPQHF.